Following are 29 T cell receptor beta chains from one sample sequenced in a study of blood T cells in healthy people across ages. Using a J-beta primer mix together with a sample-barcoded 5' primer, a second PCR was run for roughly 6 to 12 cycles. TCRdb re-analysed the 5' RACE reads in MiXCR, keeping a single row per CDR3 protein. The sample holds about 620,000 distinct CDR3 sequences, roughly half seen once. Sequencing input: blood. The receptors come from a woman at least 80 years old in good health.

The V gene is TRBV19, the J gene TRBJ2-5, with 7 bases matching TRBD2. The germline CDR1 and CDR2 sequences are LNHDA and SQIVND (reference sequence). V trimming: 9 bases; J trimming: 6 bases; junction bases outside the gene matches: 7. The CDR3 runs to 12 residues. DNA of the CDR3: TGTGCCAGCTCGACTAGCCGCCAGACCCAGTACTTC. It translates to CASSTSRQTQYF.

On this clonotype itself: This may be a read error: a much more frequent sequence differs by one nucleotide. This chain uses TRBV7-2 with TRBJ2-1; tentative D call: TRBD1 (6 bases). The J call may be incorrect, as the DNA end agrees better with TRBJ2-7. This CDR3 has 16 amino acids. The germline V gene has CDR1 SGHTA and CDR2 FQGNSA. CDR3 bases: TGTGCCAGCAGCACAGGGTCAGGTTGGACCTACAATGAGCAGTACTTC. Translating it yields CASSTGSGWTYNEQYF.

As DNA, the CDR3 is TGTGCCAGCAGTTACTCAGGGGAAACCTACGAGCAGTACTTC. It specifies CASSYSGETYEQYF. The chain links TRBV6-6 to TRBJ2-7, with D perhaps matching TRBD1 (5 bases). Trimming took off 0 bases at V and 2 bases at J, with 8 bases between the two ends. Per the germline V gene, CDR1 is MNHNY and CDR2 is SVGAGI (reference sequence). The CDR3 has 14 amino acids.

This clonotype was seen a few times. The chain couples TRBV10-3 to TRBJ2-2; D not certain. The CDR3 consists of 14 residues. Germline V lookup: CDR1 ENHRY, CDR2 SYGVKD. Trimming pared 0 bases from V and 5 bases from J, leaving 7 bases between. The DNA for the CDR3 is TGTGCCATCAGTGAGTCGATTTTAACCGGGGAGCTGTTTTTT. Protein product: CAISESILTGELFF.

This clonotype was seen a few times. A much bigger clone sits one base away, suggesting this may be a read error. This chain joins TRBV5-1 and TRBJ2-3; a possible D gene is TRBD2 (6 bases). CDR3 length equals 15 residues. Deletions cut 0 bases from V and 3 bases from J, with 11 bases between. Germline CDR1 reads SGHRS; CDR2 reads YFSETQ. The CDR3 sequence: CASSLDAGMTDTQYF. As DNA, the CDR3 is TGCGCCAGCAGCTTGGATGCGGGAATGACAGATACGCAGTATTTT.

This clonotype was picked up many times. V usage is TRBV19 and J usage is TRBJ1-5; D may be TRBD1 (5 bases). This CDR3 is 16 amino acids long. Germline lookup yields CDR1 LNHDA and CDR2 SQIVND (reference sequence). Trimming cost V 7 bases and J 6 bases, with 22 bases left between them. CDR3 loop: CASKMSPVGVGQPQHF. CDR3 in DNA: TGTGCCAGTAAAATGTCCCCGGTAGGGGTTGGTCAGCCCCAGCATTTT.

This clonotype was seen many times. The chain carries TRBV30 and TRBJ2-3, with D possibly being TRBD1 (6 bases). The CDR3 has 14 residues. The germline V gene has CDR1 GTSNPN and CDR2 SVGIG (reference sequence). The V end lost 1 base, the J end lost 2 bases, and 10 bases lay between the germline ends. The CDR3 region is CAWSETGSTDTQYF. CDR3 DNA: TGTGCCTGGAGTGAGACAGGTTCCACAGATACGCAGTATTTT.

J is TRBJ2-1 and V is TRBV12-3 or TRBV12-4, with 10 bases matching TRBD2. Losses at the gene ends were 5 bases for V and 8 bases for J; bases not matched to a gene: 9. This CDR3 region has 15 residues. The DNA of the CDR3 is TGTGCCAGCAGTCTGCAAGCGGGAGGGCTGCATGAGCAGTTCTTC. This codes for CASSLQAGGLHEQFF.

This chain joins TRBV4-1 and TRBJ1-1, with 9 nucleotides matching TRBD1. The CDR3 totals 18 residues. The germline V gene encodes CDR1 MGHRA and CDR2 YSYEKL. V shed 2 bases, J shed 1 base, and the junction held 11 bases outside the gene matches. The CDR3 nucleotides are TGCGCCAGCAGCCAACTAGTGGGCCGACAGGGGGAGAACACTGAAGCTTTCTTT. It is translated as CASSQLVGRQGENTEAFF.

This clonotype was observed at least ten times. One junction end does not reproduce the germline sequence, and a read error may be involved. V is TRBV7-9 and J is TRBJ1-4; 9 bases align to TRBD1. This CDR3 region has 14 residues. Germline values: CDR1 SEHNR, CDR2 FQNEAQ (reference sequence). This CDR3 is CASSLGQGNEKLFF. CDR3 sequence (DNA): TGCGCCAGCAGCTTGGGACAGGGCAATGAAAAACTGTTTTTT.

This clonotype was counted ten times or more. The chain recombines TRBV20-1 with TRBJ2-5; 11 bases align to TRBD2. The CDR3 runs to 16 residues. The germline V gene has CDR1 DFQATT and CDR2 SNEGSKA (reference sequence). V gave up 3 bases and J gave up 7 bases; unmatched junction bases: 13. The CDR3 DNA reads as TGCAGTGCTAGGTCACTAGCGGGGGTTGACGTTGGGACCCAGTACTTC. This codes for CSARSLAGVDVGTQYF.

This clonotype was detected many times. The CDR3 here is CASSPGLFGNEQFF. DNA for the CDR3: TGTGCCAGCAGCCCGGGACTGTTTGGAAATGAGCAGTTCTTC. This chain links TRBV11-3 with TRBJ2-1, with TRBD2 as a possible D gene (6 bases). The germline V and J ends were trimmed by 5 bases and 7 bases, with 15 bases remaining between them. The CDR3 length is 14 residues. Germline-derived CDR1 and CDR2 are SGHNT and YENEEA. Looking up the rest from reference TRBV11-3 and TRBJ2-1 gives the full variable domain: EAGVVQSPRYKIIEKKQPVAFWCNPISGHNTLYWYLQNLGQGPELLIRYENEEAVDDSQLPKDRFSAERLKGVDSTLKIQPAELGDSAVYLCASSPGLFGNEQFFGPGTRLTVL.

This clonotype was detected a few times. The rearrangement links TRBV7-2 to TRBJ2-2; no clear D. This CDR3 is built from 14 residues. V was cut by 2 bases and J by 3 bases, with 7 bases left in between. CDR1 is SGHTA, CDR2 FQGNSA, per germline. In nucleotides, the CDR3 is TGTGCCAGCAGCTTACTGCCACACACCGGGGAGCTGTTTTTT. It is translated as CASSLLPHTGELFF.

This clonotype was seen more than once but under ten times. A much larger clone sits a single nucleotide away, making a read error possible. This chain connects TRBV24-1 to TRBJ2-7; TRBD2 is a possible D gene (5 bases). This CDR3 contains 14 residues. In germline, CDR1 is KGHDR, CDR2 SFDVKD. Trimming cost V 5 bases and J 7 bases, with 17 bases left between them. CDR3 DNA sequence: TGTGCCACCAGTGGCTCGCGGGCATACAATGAGCAGTACTTC. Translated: CATSGSRAYNEQYF.

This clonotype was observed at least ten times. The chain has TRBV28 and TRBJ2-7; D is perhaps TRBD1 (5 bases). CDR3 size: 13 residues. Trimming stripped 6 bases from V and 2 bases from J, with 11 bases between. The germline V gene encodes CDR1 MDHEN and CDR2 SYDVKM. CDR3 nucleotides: TGTGCCAGCAGGGCACCAGGGACCTACGAGCAGTACTTC. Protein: CASRAPGTYEQYF.

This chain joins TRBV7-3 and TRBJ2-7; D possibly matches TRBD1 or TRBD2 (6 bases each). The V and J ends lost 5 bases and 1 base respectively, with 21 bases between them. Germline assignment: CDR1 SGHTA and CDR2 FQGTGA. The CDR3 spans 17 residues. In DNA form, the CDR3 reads TGTGCCAGCAGCCCCCGGGGTTTAGGGGGAGGATCCTACGAGCAGTACTTC. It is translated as CASSPRGLGGGSYEQYF.

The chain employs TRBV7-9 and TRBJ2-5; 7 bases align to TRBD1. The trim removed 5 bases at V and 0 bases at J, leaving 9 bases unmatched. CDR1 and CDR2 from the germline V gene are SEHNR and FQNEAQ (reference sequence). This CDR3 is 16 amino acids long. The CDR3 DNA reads TGTGCCAGCAGCCCACAGGGGACGATGTACCAAGAGACCCAGTACTTC. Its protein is CASSPQGTMYQETQYF.

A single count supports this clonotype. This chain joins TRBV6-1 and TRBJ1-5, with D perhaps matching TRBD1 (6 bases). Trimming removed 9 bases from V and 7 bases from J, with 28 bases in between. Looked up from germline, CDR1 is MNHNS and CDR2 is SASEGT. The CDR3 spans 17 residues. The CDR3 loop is CASPILQGPLVIQPQHF. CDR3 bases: TGTGCCAGTCCCATTCTACAGGGTCCCCTCGTGATCCAGCCCCAGCATTTT.

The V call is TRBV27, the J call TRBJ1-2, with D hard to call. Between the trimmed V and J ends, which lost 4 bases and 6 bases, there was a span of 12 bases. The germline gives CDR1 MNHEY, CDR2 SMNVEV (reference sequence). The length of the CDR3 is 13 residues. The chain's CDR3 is CASSYGNLNGYTF. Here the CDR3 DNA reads TGTGCCAGCAGTTACGGGAACCTCAATGGCTACACCTTC.

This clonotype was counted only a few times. The CDR3 sequence: CASSAGLAGGGGTQYF. In nucleotides, the CDR3 is TGTGCCAGCAGTGCGGGACTAGCGGGAGGAGGAGGTACGCAGTATTTT. The chain employs TRBV27 and TRBJ2-3; 15 bases are a match to TRBD2. The germline CDR1 and CDR2 sequences are MNHEY and SMNVEV (reference sequence). V trimming: 5 bases; J trimming: 8 bases; junction bases outside the gene matches: 8. This CDR3 spans 16 amino acids.

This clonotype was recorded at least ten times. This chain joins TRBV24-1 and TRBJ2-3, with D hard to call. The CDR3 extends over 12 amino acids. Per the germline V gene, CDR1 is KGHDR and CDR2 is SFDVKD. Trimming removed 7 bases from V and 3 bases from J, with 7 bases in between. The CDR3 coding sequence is TGTGCCACCAGCCGCAGTACAGATACGCAGTATTTT. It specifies CATSRSTDTQYF.

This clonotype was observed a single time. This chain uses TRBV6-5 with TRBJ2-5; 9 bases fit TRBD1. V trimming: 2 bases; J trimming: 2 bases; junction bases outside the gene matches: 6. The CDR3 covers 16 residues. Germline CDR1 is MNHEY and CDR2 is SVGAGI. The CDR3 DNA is TGTGCCAGCAGTTACGACCTGGACAGGGGACAAGAGACCCAGTACTTC. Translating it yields CASSYDLDRGQETQYF.

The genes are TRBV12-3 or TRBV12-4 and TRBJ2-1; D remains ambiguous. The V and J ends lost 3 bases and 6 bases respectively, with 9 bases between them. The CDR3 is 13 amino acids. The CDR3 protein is CASSFGIRNEQFF. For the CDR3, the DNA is TGTGCCAGCAGTTTTGGGATCCGCAATGAGCAGTTCTTC.

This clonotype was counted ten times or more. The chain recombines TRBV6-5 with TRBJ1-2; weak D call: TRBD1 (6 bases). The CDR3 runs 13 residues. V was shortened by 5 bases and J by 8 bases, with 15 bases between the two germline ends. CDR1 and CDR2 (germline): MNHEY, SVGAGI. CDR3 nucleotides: TGTGCCAGCAGTCTCCAGGGGAACGGGGGCTACACCTTC. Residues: CASSLQGNGGYTF.

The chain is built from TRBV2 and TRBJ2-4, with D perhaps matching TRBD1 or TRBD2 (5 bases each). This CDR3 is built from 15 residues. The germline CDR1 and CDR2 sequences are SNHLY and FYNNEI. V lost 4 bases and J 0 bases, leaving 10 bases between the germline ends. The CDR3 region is CASSGRGVAKNIQYF. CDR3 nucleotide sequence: TGTGCCAGCAGTGGACGAGGGGTAGCCAAAAACATTCAGTACTTC. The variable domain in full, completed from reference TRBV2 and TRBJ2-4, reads EPEVTQTPSHQVTQMGQEVILRCVPISNHLYFYWYRQILGQKVEFLVSFYNNEISEKSEIFDDQFSVERPDGSNFTLKIRSTKLEDSAMYFCASSGRGVAKNIQYFGAGTRLSVL.

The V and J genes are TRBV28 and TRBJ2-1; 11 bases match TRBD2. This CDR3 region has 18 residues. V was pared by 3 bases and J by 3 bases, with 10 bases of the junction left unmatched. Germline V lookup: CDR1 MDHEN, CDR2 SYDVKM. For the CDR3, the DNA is TGTGCCAGCAGTTTTGAGGATTGGACTAGCGGGCGCTACAATGAGCAGTTCTTC. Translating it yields CASSFEDWTSGRYNEQFF. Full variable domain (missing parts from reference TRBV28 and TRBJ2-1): DVKVTQSSRYLVKRTGEKVFLECVQDMDHENMFWYRQDPGLGLRLIYFSYDVKMKEKGDIPEGYSVSREKKERFSLILESASTNQTSMYLCASSFEDWTSGRYNEQFFGPGTRLTVL.

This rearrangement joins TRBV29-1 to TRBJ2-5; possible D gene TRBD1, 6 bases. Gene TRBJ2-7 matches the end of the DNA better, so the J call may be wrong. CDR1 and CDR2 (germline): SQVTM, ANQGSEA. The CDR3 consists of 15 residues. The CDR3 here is CSVYGGVGQNYEQYF. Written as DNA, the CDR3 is TGCAGCGTTTATGGCGGTGTAGGACAGAACTACGAGCAGTACTTC.

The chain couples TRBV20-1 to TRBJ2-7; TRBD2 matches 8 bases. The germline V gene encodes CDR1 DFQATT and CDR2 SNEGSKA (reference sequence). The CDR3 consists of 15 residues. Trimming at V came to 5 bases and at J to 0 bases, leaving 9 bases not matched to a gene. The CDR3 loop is CSAPRSGAASYEQYF. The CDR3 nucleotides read TGCAGTGCTCCTCGTAGCGGGGCGGCCTCCTACGAGCAGTACTTC.

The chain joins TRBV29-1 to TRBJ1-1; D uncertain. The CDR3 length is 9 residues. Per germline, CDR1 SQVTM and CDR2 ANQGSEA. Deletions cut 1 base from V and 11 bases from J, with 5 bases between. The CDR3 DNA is TGCAGCGTTGAAGGGGGTGCTTTCTTT. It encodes CSVEGGAFF.